Following are 24 T cell receptor beta chains from one sample sequenced in a study of response to subunit inactivated influenza vaccine. TCRdb used MiXCR to reprocess the RT-PCR reads, holding one entry per CDR3 protein. Altogether 450,000 to 600,000 distinct CDR3 sequences are present, approximately 7.1% being singletons, with the ten largest covering about an eighth. This specimen was PBMCs from blood, taken roughly 24 months after vaccination. Source of these receptors: a man aged 45-69 years who received an inactivated influenza vaccine.

This rearrangement joins TRBV30 to TRBJ2-5, with 7 bases lining up with TRBD2. J lost 2 bases, V lost 5 bases, and 8 bases had no gene match. CDR1 and CDR2 from the germline V gene are GTSNPN and SVGIG (reference sequence). This CDR3 is 14 amino acids long. The CDR3 nucleotides read TGTGCCTGGTCCCGTGCGGGGGTACAAGAGACCCAGTACTTC. It translates to CAWSRAGVQETQYF.

The chain couples TRBV7-2 to TRBJ1-2; TRBD1 is a possible D gene (5 bases). CDR1 is SGHTA and CDR2 is FQGNSA in the germline V gene. Trimming took 5 bases from V and 4 from J, leaving 11 bases between them. This CDR3 has 13 residues. The CDR3 nucleotides read TGTGCCAGCAGCCCTGGGACGTTCTATGGCTACACCTTC. Its translation is CASSPGTFYGYTF. Supplemented by reference TRBV7-2 and TRBJ1-2, the full variable domain reads GAGVSQSPSNKVTEKGKDVELRCDPISGHTALYWYRQSLGQGLEFLIYFQGNSAPDKSGLPSDRFSAERTGGSVSTLTIQRTQQEDSAVYLCASSPGTFYGYTFGSGTRLTVV.

At least ten counts were recorded for this clonotype. The CDR3 DNA sequence: TGTGCCAGCAGTAGGGGGTTCGGCAGGTCCCAAGAGACCCAGTACTTC. Amino acid sequence: CASSRGFGRSQETQYF. The chain couples TRBV27 to TRBJ2-5; D possibly corresponds to TRBD1 (6 bases). Germline CDR1 and CDR2: MNHEY and SMNVEV (reference sequence). The CDR3 sequence is 16 residues long. V was trimmed by 5 bases and J by 1 base, leaving 17 bases between them.

This clonotype was counted ten times or more. The chain uses TRBV12-3 or TRBV12-4 and TRBJ2-1; the D is unclear. Trimming took off 6 bases at V and 8 bases at J, with 11 bases between the two ends. This CDR3 spans 12 amino acids. CDR3 sequence: CASSPTWDEQFF. The CDR3 nucleotides read TGTGCCAGCAGCCCTACGTGGGATGAGCAGTTCTTC.

This clonotype showed up many times. The V gene is TRBV5-5, the J gene TRBJ2-2, with TRBD2 identical over 7 bases. J gave up 4 bases and V 0 bases, and 3 bases lay outside the gene matches. Germline loops: CDR1 SGHKS, CDR2 YYEKEE (reference sequence). The CDR3 loop spans 15 amino acids. The CDR3 DNA reads TGTGCCAGCAGCTTGGGCGGGGGTTTCACCGGGGAGCTGTTTTTT. Its protein is CASSLGGGFTGELFF. Supplemented by reference TRBV5-5 and TRBJ2-2, the full variable domain reads DAGVTQSPTHLIKTRGQQVTLRCSPISGHKSVSWYQQVLGQGPQFIFQYYEKEERGRGNFPDRFSARQFPNYSSELNVNALLLGDSALYLCASSLGGGFTGELFFGEGSRLTVL.

In its sample, this clonotype was seen a few times. The chain combines TRBV5-1 with TRBJ2-4, with 7 nucleotides matching TRBD1. The CDR3 totals 14 residues. The trim removed 4 bases at V and 7 bases at J, leaving 8 bases unmatched. Germline V gene lookup returns CDR1 SGHRS and CDR2 YFSETQ. The CDR3 DNA reads TGCGCCAGCAGCCCCGGACAGGCAGGGAACATTCAGTACTTC. It translates to CASSPGQAGNIQYF.

This clonotype was seen ten or more times. The chain joins TRBV28 to TRBJ1-1; 9 bases agree with TRBD1. V lost 3 bases and J lost 5; bases outside the gene matches: 10. CDR1 and CDR2 from the germline V gene are MDHEN and SYDVKM. The CDR3 is 16 residues long. CDR3 in amino acids: CASSFTYRGRGTEAFF. The CDR3 region has the DNA TGTGCCAGCAGTTTCACGTACAGGGGGCGCGGAACTGAAGCTTTCTTT.

This clonotype was seen ten or more times. V usage is TRBV12-3 or TRBV12-4 and J usage is TRBJ2-1; TRBD1 might be the D (6 bases). The length of the CDR3 is 12 residues. Trimming removed 5 bases from V and 10 bases from J, with 12 bases in between. CDR3 residues: CASSPGVREQFF. The DNA of the CDR3 is TGTGCCAGCAGTCCAGGGGTTCGGGAGCAGTTCTTC.

This clonotype was detected ten times or more. The gene calls are TRBV5-5 and TRBJ1-1; D remains unclear. The CDR3 totals 15 residues. The germline V gene encodes CDR1 SGHKS and CDR2 YYEKEE (reference sequence). V lost 0 bases to trimming and J lost 5 bases, with 14 bases between them. The CDR3 reads CASSLEAVRTTEAFF. The CDR3 DNA reads TGTGCCAGCAGCTTGGAGGCGGTCAGGACGACTGAAGCTTTCTTT.

The chain combines TRBV27 with TRBJ2-1; tentative D call: TRBD1 (6 bases). Germline-derived CDR1 and CDR2 are MNHEY and SMNVEV (reference sequence). This CDR3 spans 14 amino acids. V was clipped by 5 bases and J by 7 bases, with 15 bases between them. The CDR3 spells CASSPSPGENEQFF. The CDR3, as DNA: TGTGCCAGCAGTCCGAGCCCAGGGGAGAATGAGCAGTTCTTC.

This chain links TRBV10-3 with TRBJ2-7; perhaps TRBD1 as D (6 bases). Between the trimmed V and J ends, which lost 4 bases and 2 bases, there was a span of 15 bases. CDR3 length: 15 residues. The germline V gene has CDR1 ENHRY and CDR2 SYGVKD. CDR3 sequence: CAISGRGGDTYEQYF. The DNA of the CDR3 is TGTGCCATCAGTGGACGAGGGGGTGACACCTACGAGCAGTACTTC.

This clonotype was counted a few times. The chain combines TRBV5-1 with TRBJ2-1; TRBD1 matches 9 bases. The CDR3 has 14 residues. Germline V lookup: CDR1 SGHRS, CDR2 YFSETQ. Trimming cost V 7 bases and J 2 bases; bases outside gene matches: 4. The CDR3 DNA reads as TGCGCCAGCCGATGGGACAGGGCCTACAATGAGCAGTTCTTC. The encoded protein is CASRWDRAYNEQFF.

This clonotype was counted a few times. The V and J genes are TRBV6-1 and TRBJ2-7; D perhaps matches TRBD1 (5 bases). The V gene lost 6 bases and the J gene lost 4 bases, with 16 bases spanning the gap. CDR3 length: 14 amino acids. Germline CDR1 and CDR2: MNHNS and SASEGT. The CDR3 is CASSRQFSQYEQYF. CDR3 nucleotides: TGTGCCAGCAGCCGACAGTTCTCTCAGTACGAGCAGTACTTC.

This clonotype was recorded at least ten times. The J gene is TRBJ2-5, the V gene TRBV7-9; perhaps TRBD2 as D (6 bases). V gave up 2 bases and J gave up 9 bases, with 25 bases separating them. CDR3 length: 17 amino acids. Germline V gene sequence: CDR1 SEHNR, CDR2 FQNEAQ (reference sequence). The CDR3 region is CASSLRSWDSQDLSQYF. The CDR3 DNA sequence: TGTGCCAGCAGCTTAAGGTCCTGGGACTCCCAAGATTTGTCCCAGTACTTC.

This chain links TRBV6-1 with TRBJ1-5; TRBD1 agrees at 9 bases. Losses at the gene ends were 7 bases for V and 6 bases for J; bases not matched to a gene: 10. The germline gives CDR1 MNHNS, CDR2 SASEGT. This CDR3 has 15 amino acids. The CDR3 nucleotides read TGTGCCAGCACCTGGGGACAGGGCCCGAGTCAGCCCCAGCATTTT. Translated: CASTWGQGPSQPQHF.

This clonotype came up many times. The chain joins TRBV5-1 to TRBJ2-5; possible D gene TRBD1, 6 bases. Looked up from germline, CDR1 is SGHRS and CDR2 is YFSETQ. The V end was cut by 2 bases, the J end by 2 bases, with 10 bases between. CDR3 length: 14 amino acids. The CDR3 protein is CASSLGQLQETQYF. The CDR3 region has the DNA TGCGCCAGCAGCTTAGGACAGCTACAAGAGACCCAGTACTTC.

There are many counts of this clonotype. This chain joins TRBV28 and TRBJ2-7; the D is unclear. The CDR3 totals 14 residues. The V end lost 2 bases, the J end lost 0 bases, and 8 bases lay between the germline ends. CDR1 MDHEN and CDR2 SYDVKM come from the germline V gene. CDR3 residues: CASSLDVYSYEQYF. DNA for the CDR3: TGTGCCAGCAGTTTAGATGTCTACTCCTACGAGCAGTACTTC.

This clonotype was observed a few times. The genes are TRBV5-5 and TRBJ1-2; D is unresolved. Germline CDR1 is SGHKS and CDR2 is YYEKEE (reference sequence). V dropped 0 bases and J dropped 2 bases, with 11 bases sitting between them. The CDR3 is made up of 15 amino acids. For the CDR3, the DNA is TGTGCCAGCAGCTTGGCCGGCGGCAGCAACTATGGCTACACCTTC. It encodes CASSLAGGSNYGYTF.

This clonotype has a count of ten or more. CDR3: CASSEALAGGETQYF. CDR3 nucleotide sequence: TGTGCCAGCAGCGAAGCACTAGCGGGAGGAGAGACCCAGTACTTC. The V call is TRBV12-3 or TRBV12-4, the J call TRBJ2-5; 12 nucleotides align to TRBD2. The V segment lost 6 bases and the J segment 4 bases; nucleotides outside the gene matches: 6. The CDR3 sequence is 15 residues long.

This clonotype was detected ten times or more. A read error may account for a junction end that differs from germline. The genes are TRBV6-2 or TRBV6-3 and TRBJ1-2, with 7 positions matching TRBD1. Germline loops: CDR1 MNHEY, CDR2 SVGEGT. The CDR3 is made up of 13 amino acids. CDR3 sequence: CASSLTGNYGYTF. The CDR3 nucleotides are TGCGCCAGCAGCTTGACAGGGAACTATGGCTACACCTTC.

V gene TRBV20-1 combines with J gene TRBJ2-1, with TRBD2 matching over 10 bases. The CDR3 spans 15 residues. Germline lookup yields CDR1 DFQATT and CDR2 SNEGSKA (reference sequence). V was pared by 6 bases and J by 4 bases, with 9 bases of the junction left unmatched. CDR3 nucleotide sequence: TGCAGTGCGGCCCTAGCGGGGGAGACTTACAATGAGCAGTTCTTC. Its translation: CSAALAGETYNEQFF.

This clonotype has ten or more counts. The V and J genes are TRBV20-1 and TRBJ1-5, with D perhaps TRBD1 (6 bases). V lost 4 bases, J lost 2 bases, and 12 bases lay in between. CDR3 length equals 14 residues. Germline CDR1 reads DFQATT; CDR2 reads SNEGSKA (reference sequence). CDR3 region: CSAKQGRGNQPQHF. CDR3 in DNA: TGCAGTGCTAAACAGGGCCGTGGCAATCAGCCCCAGCATTTT.

The chain couples TRBV6-5 to TRBJ2-2; D is unclear. This CDR3 comprises 14 residues. The germline gives CDR1 MNHEY, CDR2 SVGAGI. The germline V and J ends were trimmed by 0 bases and 7 bases, with 9 bases remaining between them. The CDR3 bases are TGTGCCAGCAGTTACTCATTTTGGGGCGGGGAGCTGTTTTTT. It translates to CASSYSFWGGELFF.

This clonotype has more than one count but fewer than ten. This chain connects TRBV6-1 to TRBJ1-5; a weak D match, TRBD1 (6 bases). The CDR3 sequence is 14 residues long. Germline V gene sequence: CDR1 MNHNS, CDR2 SASEGT. With 6 bases removed from V and 6 bases from J, the gap between germline ends came to 15 bases. The CDR3 region has the DNA TGTGCCAGCAGCCTTACAGGGAATGTTCAGCCCCAGCATTTT. Translation gives CASSLTGNVQPQHF.